Below, 9 T cell receptor beta chains from the same sample are listed, as sequenced in a study of cytomegalovirus exposure and HLA in healthy donors. With 60 Vbeta and 13 Jbeta primers, the PCR was carried out. Here immunoSEQ multiplex PCR was the method, and the copy in TCRdb shows in-frame clones only, minus some. The table lists about 80,000 clones, 65% to 85% of them singletons, with 3.3% in the top ten. The material sequenced was PBMCs. The receptors were gathered from a man aged 50-60 years in good health and CMV-seronegative.

This chain uses TRBV7-9 with TRBJ2-1; TRBD1 might be the D (5 bases). This CDR3 contains 15 residues. CDR1 is SEHNR and CDR2 is FQNEAQ in the germline V gene (reference sequence). Deletions cut 5 bases from V and 4 bases from J, with 15 bases between. The CDR3, as DNA: TGTGCCAGCAGCAGCCAGGGATCGGGTTACAATGAGCAGTTCTTC. Protein sequence: CASSSQGSGYNEQFF.

The chain couples TRBV5-4 to TRBJ2-3; D is possibly TRBD2 (7 bases). Deletions cut 1 base from V and 3 bases from J, with 12 bases between. The length of the CDR3 is 15 residues. Germline assignment: CDR1 SGHNT and CDR2 YYREEE (reference sequence). CDR3 protein: CASSLNGGPTDTQYF. The CDR3 coding sequence is TGTGCCAGCAGCTTGAACGGGGGGCCTACAGATACGCAGTATTTT.

V and J are TRBV7-6 and TRBJ1-2; 7 bases agree with TRBD1. CDR3 length: 16 residues. Germline V gene lookup returns CDR1 SGHVS and CDR2 FNYEAQ. Trimming cost V 5 bases and J 1 base; bases outside gene matches: 10. CDR3 nucleotides: TGTGCCAGCAGCCCTACTTGGACAGGCTTTAACTATGGCTACACCTTC. It encodes CASSPTWTGFNYGYTF.

The rearrangement links TRBV4-3 to TRBJ1-6; a weak D match, TRBD1 (6 bases). Trimming took 3 bases from V and 5 from J, leaving 11 bases between them. The CDR3 consists of 15 residues. CDR1 and CDR2 (germline): LGHNA, YSLEER. The CDR3 here is CASSHRGGDNSPLHF. The CDR3, as DNA: TGCGCCAGCAGCCATCGAGGGGGTGATAATTCACCCCTCCACTTT.

The chain recombines TRBV29-1 with TRBJ2-1, with 12 nucleotides matching TRBD2. V shed 6 bases, J shed 8 bases, and the junction held 5 bases outside the gene matches. This CDR3 is built from 13 residues. Germline-derived CDR1 and CDR2 are SQVTM and ANQGSEA. This chain's CDR3 is CSVTSGGSYEQFF. The DNA of the CDR3 is TGCAGCGTAACTAGCGGGGGGTCGTATGAGCAGTTCTTC.

The J gene is TRBJ1-2, the V gene TRBV9; 8 nucleotides match TRBD1. The length of the CDR3 is 15 residues. Germline V lookup: CDR1 SGDLS, CDR2 YYNGEE. V trimming: 0 bases; J trimming: 7 bases; junction bases outside the gene matches: 8. CDR3 residues: CASSVVGRGQVGYTF. CDR3 nucleotides: TGTGCCAGCAGCGTAGTTGGCAGGGGGCAGGTTGGCTACACCTTC. The whole variable domain, filled in from reference TRBV9 and TRBJ1-2, reads DSGVTQTPKHLITATGQRVTLRCSPRSGDLSVYWYQQSLDQGLQFLIQYYNGEERAKGNILERFSAQQFPDLHSELNLSSLELGDSALYFCASSVVGRGQVGYTFGSGTRLTVV.

The chain has TRBV5-5 and TRBJ1-1; 9 nucleotides line up with TRBD1. V lost 3 bases to trimming and J lost 5 bases; unmatched junction nucleotides: 2. Germline V gene sequence: CDR1 SGHKS, CDR2 YYEKEE (reference sequence). There are 13 residues in the CDR3. The CDR3 DNA is TGTGCCAGCAGCTGGACAGGGGTTACTGAAGCTTTCTTT. Protein: CASSWTGVTEAFF.

The rearrangement links TRBV7-8 to TRBJ1-2, with 7 nucleotides matching TRBD1. Unmatched junction bases numbered 15, after V lost 6 bases and J lost 2 bases. The CDR3 consists of 17 residues. The germline gives CDR1 SGHVS, CDR2 FQNEAQ. The CDR3 DNA sequence: TGTGCCAGCAGTCCCTCAATTCACAGGGGCGAAAACTATGGCTACACCTTC. Amino acids: CASSPSIHRGENYGYTF.

This chain uses TRBV28 with TRBJ1-1; D gene uncertain. This CDR3 has 20 residues. Germline assignment: CDR1 MDHEN and CDR2 SYDVKM. Trimming removed 6 bases from V and 5 bases from J, with 34 bases in between. The CDR3 reads CASSSSYISDWTDFRTEAFF. The CDR3 DNA follows: TGTGCCAGCAGCTCCTCGTATATCTCCGATTGGACGGACTTTCGGACTGAAGCTTTCTTT.